This record looks at one TCR beta chain sequence and its context. The specificity of this receptor is unknown. Nothing much larger sits one base from this clone, and base qualities are not available. TCR beta repertoires were profiled from peripheral blood of roughly 13 young patients with multiple sclerosis to demonstrate the VDJtools post-analysis software. The multiple sclerosis patients were children and adolescents ranging in age from roughly 6 to 15 years. The data originate from a study of post-analysis software for immune sequencing data (dated by TCRdb to the mid-2010s). Background for the entire study: Recorded disease courses included relapsing-remitting, secondary progressive and progressive-relapsing multiple sclerosis, with some patients lacking subtype annotation. Patient repertoires were compared against roughly 12 previously published healthy control repertoires from donors aged about 6 to 27 years. A subset of samples was prepared in parallel using single-end sample barcoding, then pooled and co-amplified after Illumina adapter ligation.

Findings and caveats that apply to the study as a whole: Roughly 5 TRBV segments, including TRBV5-6, TRBV5-1 and TRBV20-1, were significantly more frequent in patients than controls. Compared with controls, multiple sclerosis patients had significantly lower normalized Chao1 diversity, a finding suggesting substantial peripheral T-cell clonal expansion. The multiple sclerosis patient group was slightly younger than the control group. When samples were clustered directly using the F measure, samples prepared in the same batch co-clustered strongly, which prompted a batch-effect correction.

The library was prepared using PCR. TCRdb shows the sequencer as Illumina HiSeq 2500. To reduce PCR and sequencing biases, unique molecular identifiers were built into the TCR beta cDNA libraries. Per 1 to 10 million input T cells, 500,000 or so cDNA molecules were obtained, such that each molecule approximated one T cell. Patient libraries were prepared and sequenced with the same protocol used for the earlier healthy control dataset. Within a given batch, samples were prepared together, multiplexed and sequenced on the same HiSeq lane. On the study's bioinformatics: MIGEC handled the raw barcoded reads, throwing out single-read molecular identifier groups before consensus assembly and CDR3 extraction. Clonotype tables were post-analysed with VDJtools, and diversity was normalized by down-sampling all datasets to the smallest sample size. To correct batch-related cross-sample contamination, repertoire overlap clustering matched CDR3 amino acid sequences but not nucleotide sequences. TCRdb cleaned the public reads at Q25 with fastp, built clones with MiXCR and kept in-frame beta chains. When rows share a CDR3 protein, they turn into one entry using the most common DNA and genes. What appears here as the V and J calls and clone size reflects TCRdb's work, not the paper's. The sample has approximately 630,000 distinct CDR3 sequences on record, approximately 60% of them singletons. Over 9% of the sample goes to the ten largest clones.

From a lookup of the germline V gene (reference sequence), CDR1 and CDR2 are SEHNR and FQNEAQ. Trimmed from V: 5 bases; trimmed from J: 2 bases; junction bases lacking a gene match: 9. There are 15 amino acids in the CDR3, from cysteine to phenylalanine inclusive. The DNA shown is the 45-base CDR3, in frame from base 1. The sequenced sample was blood. The sequence is built from TRBV7-9 and TRBJ2-7, and 7 bases in between align with TRBD1. The clonotype originates from a girl aged 2-10 years with multiple sclerosis. The encoded CDR3 is CASSQERGLPYEQYF. The DNA reads TGTGCCAGCAGCCAAGAAAGGGGGCTACCCTACGAGCAGTACTTC.